A single sample is the source of the 10 T cell receptor beta chains below, sequenced in a study of OX40 agonist ivuxolimab in advanced cancers. Sequenced by immunoSEQ multiplex PCR; TCRdb stores in-frame clones only, minus some. The repertoire holds roughly 72,000 clones, with over 70% as singletons. Specimen: CD4+ or CD8+ T cells sorted from blood, collected in a trial of the OX40 agonist ivuxolimab. Receptors were obtained from an adult with an advanced solid tumor such as melanoma, head and neck, liver or kidney cancer.

V is TRBV6-1 and J is TRBJ2-7; D gene ambiguous. Germline V lookup: CDR1 MNHNS, CDR2 SASEGT. V shed 4 bases and J shed 3 bases, with 19 bases lying between them. The CDR3 sequence is 16 residues long. The DNA for the CDR3 is TGTGCCAGCAGTGTGCGTCAACTAACGGAACACTACGAGCAGTACTTC. Protein sequence: CASSVRQLTEHYEQYF.

The V and J genes are TRBV4-2 and TRBJ2-1, with D tentatively TRBD1 (6 bases). The CDR3 totals 17 residues. Germline V gene sequence: CDR1 LGHNA, CDR2 YNFKEQ. Trimming shortened V by 0 bases and J by 6 bases, and 18 bases separated the two germline ends. CDR3 sequence reads: CASSQDRQGRGSNEQFF. The CDR3 DNA follows: TGTGCCAGCAGCCAAGATAGGCAGGGGAGAGGGAGCAATGAGCAGTTCTTC.

In its sample, this clone was seen once. The J gene is TRBJ2-1, the V gene TRBV30; D perhaps matches TRBD2 (6 bases). The CDR3 contains 15 residues. V dropped 1 base and J dropped 0 bases, with 10 bases sitting between them. The germline CDR1 and CDR2 sequences are GTSNPN and SVGIG (reference sequence). The CDR3 loop is CAWSADGSSYNEQFF. CDR3 DNA sequence: TGTGCCTGGAGTGCCGACGGGAGCTCCTACAATGAGCAGTTCTTC.

V usage is TRBV9 and J usage is TRBJ1-3, with a weak D call TRBD1 (6 bases). V lost 0 bases to trimming and J lost 0 bases, with 7 bases between them. The CDR3 contains 15 residues. Germline loops: CDR1 SGDLS, CDR2 YYNGEE. This chain's CDR3 is CASSVEDSSGNTIYF. DNA of the CDR3: TGTGCCAGCAGCGTAGAGGACAGCTCTGGAAACACCATATATTTT.

CDR3 DNA sequence: TGTGCCATCACCGAGGTCGGGGCCGGGGAGCTGTTTTTT. It translates to CAITEVGAGELFF. This chain uses TRBV10-3 with TRBJ2-2, with D possibly being TRBD2 (5 bases). The CDR3 extends over 13 amino acids. CDR1 and CDR2 from the germline V gene are ENHRY and SYGVKD. Deletions cut 7 bases from V and 6 bases from J, with 12 bases between.

The chain couples TRBV15 to TRBJ2-5; possibly TRBD1 or TRBD2 for D (5 bases each). The J call is uncertain, as TRBJ2-7 better fits the DNA end. Germline assignment: CDR1 LNHNV and CDR2 YYDKDF (reference sequence). The CDR3 covers 16 residues. The CDR3 region has the DNA TGTGCCACCAGCAGTCCCCATGGGGGAGTCCCCTACGAGCAGTACTTC. Amino acids: CATSSPHGGVPYEQYF.

V gene TRBV6-5 combines with J gene TRBJ2-7, with TRBD1 matching 7 bases. The CDR3 covers 13 residues. Germline CDR1 MNHEY, CDR2 SVGAGI. The V and J ends lost 8 bases and 3 bases, in that order; junction bases with no gene match: 7. CDR3 nucleotides: TGTGCCAGCGGGCCCGGGGACAGCTACGAGCAGTACTTC. This sequence encodes CASGPGDSYEQYF.

The chain recombines TRBV6-5 with TRBJ1-2, with D possibly matching TRBD1 (6 bases). The CDR3 runs 14 residues. Trimming left V 2 bases short and J 8 bases short, with 15 bases between. Germline V gene sequence: CDR1 MNHEY, CDR2 SVGAGI. The CDR3 loop is CASSYPDSPRGYTF. In DNA form, the CDR3 reads TGTGCCAGCAGTTACCCGGACAGCCCGAGGGGCTACACCTTC.

This sequence joins TRBV7-9 and TRBJ1-2, with 7 nucleotides matching TRBD1. Germline-derived CDR1 and CDR2 are SEHNR and FQNEAQ (reference sequence). This CDR3 contains 14 residues. Germline trimming cut 0 bases from V and 5 bases from J; bases unmatched to any gene: 3. CDR3 amino acids: CASSLAGQLYGYTF. CDR3 DNA: TGTGCCAGCAGCTTAGCGGGACAGCTTTATGGCTACACCTTC.

The CDR3 sequence is CASSQDPRQTGINEKLFF. For the CDR3, the DNA is TGTGCCAGCAGCCAAGATCCCCGCCAGACAGGGATTAATGAAAAACTGTTTTTT. V gene TRBV14 combines with J gene TRBJ1-4; 7 bases match TRBD1. The CDR3 runs 18 residues. Germline V gene data show CDR1 as SGHDN and CDR2 as FVKESK. Trimming took 0 bases from V and 4 from J; bases not matched to a gene: 11.